This T cell receptor (beta chain) was observed in a study of blood T cell repertoires in COVID-19. Produced via immunoSEQ multiplex PCR; TCRdb's table is partial and in-frame only. This sample has a few hundred thousand clones, with around 87% found just once. This receptor was obtained from a woman between 65 and 79 years old with active or convalescent COVID-19. The sequencing input was peripheral blood.

CDR3 loop: CASSELRQLGYTF. The CDR3 nucleotides read TGTGCCAGCAGTGAATTGCGACAGCTGGGCTACACCTTC. This chain uses TRBV6-1 with TRBJ1-2, with D possibly matching TRBD1 (5 bases). Germline lookup yields CDR1 MNHNS and CDR2 SASEGT. CDR3 length equals 13 residues. Trimming pared 2 bases from V and 8 bases from J, leaving 12 bases between.